Reported below is one T cell receptor (beta chain). The data originate from a study of T cell changes during pregnancy in multiple sclerosis. The germline gives CDR1 SEHNR, CDR2 FQNEAQ (reference sequence). J was trimmed by 2 bases and V by 5 bases; bases with no gene match: 8. The CDR3 is 17 amino acids. Libraries were prepared by immunoSEQ multiplex PCR; TCRdb keeps only in-frame clonotypes and omits some of them. The sample has around 73,000 clones, 80% to 95% seen once; the top ten hold approximately 2.8%. The specimen comprised peripheral blood, sampled in the third trimester of pregnancy. The V and J genes are TRBV7-9 and TRBJ1-6; 8 bases are shared with TRBD1. The receptor was isolated from a female donor in good health, enrolled as a control in a pregnancy study. The CDR3 DNA follows: TGTGCCAGCAGCCGGGACAGGAATTACCCCTATAATTCACCCCTCCACTTT. Amino acid sequence: CASSRDRNYPYNSPLHF.